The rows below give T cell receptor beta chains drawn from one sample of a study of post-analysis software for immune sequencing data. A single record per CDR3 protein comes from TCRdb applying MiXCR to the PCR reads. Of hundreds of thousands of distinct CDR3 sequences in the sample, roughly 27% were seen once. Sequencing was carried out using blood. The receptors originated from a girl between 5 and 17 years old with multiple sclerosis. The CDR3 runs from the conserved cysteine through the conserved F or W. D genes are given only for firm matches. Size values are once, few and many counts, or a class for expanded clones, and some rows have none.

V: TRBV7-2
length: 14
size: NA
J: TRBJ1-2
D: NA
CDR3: CASSLIVGAYGYTF
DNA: TGTGCCAGCAGCTTAATTGTGGGGGCCTATGGCTACACCTTC

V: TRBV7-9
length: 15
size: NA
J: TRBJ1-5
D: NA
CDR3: CASSLESTGNQPQHF
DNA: TGTGCCAGCAGCTTAGAGTCGACAGGCAATCAGCCCCAGCATTTT

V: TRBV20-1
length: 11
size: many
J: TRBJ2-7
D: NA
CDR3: CSASRGYEQYF
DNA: TGCAGTGCTAGTAGGGGCTACGAGCAGTACTTC

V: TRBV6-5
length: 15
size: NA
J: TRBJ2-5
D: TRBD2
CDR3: CASRRYVAGAETQYF
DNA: TGTGCCAGCAGACGCTACGTAGCGGGAGCGGAGACCCAGTACTTC

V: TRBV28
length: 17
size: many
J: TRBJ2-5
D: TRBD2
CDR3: CASSLGTSGGYQETQYF
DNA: TGTGCCAGCAGCCTAGGGACTAGCGGGGGGTACCAAGAGACCCAGTACTTC

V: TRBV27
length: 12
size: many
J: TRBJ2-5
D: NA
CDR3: CASTDAQETQYF
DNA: TGTGCCAGCACCGATGCCCAAGAGACCCAGTACTTC

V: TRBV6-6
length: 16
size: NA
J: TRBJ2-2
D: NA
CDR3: CASSYSISGDPGELFF
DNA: TGTGCCAGCAGTTACTCGATATCCGGGGACCCCGGGGAGCTGTTTTTT

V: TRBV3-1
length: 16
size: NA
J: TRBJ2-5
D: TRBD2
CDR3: CASSPPPTGGRETQYF
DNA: TGTGCCAGCAGCCCTCCCCCTACGGGGGGGCGGGAGACCCAGTACTTC

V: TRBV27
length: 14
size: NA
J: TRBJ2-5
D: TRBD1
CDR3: CATLGQGKGETQYF
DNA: TGTGCCACCCTAGGACAGGGGAAAGGAGAGACCCAGTACTTC

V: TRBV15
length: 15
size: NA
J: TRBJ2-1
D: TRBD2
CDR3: CATSIDAAREHEQFF
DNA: TGTGCCACCAGCATTGATGCGGCGCGGGAGCATGAGCAGTTCTTC

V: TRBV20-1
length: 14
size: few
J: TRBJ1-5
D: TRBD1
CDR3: CSARQGVGNQPQHF
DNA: TGCAGTGCTCGACAGGGGGTAGGGAATCAGCCCCAGCATTTT

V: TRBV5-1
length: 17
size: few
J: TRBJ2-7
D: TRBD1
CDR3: CASSLGGVGTGPNEQYF
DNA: TGCGCCAGCAGCTTGGGCGGGGTGGGGACAGGGCCCAACGAGCAGTACTTC

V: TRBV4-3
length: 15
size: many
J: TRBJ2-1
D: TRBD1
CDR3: CASSLGQGAENEQFF
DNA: TGCGCCAGCAGCCTCGGACAGGGGGCAGAGAATGAGCAGTTCTTC

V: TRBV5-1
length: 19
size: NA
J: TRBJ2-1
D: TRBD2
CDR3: CASSRAGLAGGESYNEQFF
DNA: TGCGCCAGCAGCCGAGCGGGACTAGCGGGGGGCGAGTCCTACAATGAGCAGTTCTTC

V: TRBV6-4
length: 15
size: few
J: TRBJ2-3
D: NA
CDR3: CASSDSPVSTDTQYF
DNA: TGTGCCAGCAGTGACTCTCCAGTTAGTACAGATACGCAGTATTTT

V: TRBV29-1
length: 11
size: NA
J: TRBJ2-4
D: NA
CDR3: CSVERVNIQYF
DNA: TGCAGCGTTGAACGGGTAAACATTCAGTACTTC

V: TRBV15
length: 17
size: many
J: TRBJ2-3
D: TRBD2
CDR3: CATSRDAAGGGTDTQYF
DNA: TGTGCCACCAGCAGAGATGCAGCGGGAGGCGGGACAGATACGCAGTATTTT

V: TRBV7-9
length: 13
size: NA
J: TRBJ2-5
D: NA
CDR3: CVSSDGPSGTQYF
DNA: TGTGTCAGCAGCGACGGACCGAGTGGGACCCAGTACTTC

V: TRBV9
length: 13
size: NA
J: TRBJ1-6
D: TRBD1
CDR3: CASNRGGFSPLHF
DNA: TGTGCCAGCAACAGGGGGGGTTTTTCACCCCTCCACTTT

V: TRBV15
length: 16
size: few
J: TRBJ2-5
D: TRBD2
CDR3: CATSRARTSGQETQYF
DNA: TGTGCCACCAGCAGAGCCCGGACTAGTGGTCAAGAGACCCAGTACTTC

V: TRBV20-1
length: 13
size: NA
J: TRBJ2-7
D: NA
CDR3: CSVGVSVSYEQYF
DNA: TGCAGTGTAGGCGTGTCTGTATCCTACGAGCAGTACTTC

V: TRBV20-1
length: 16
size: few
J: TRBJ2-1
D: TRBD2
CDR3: CSARTTSVELYNEQFF
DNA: TGCAGTGCTAGAACTACTAGCGTAGAGCTCTACAATGAGCAGTTCTTC

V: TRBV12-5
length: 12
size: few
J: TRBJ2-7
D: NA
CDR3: CASAHSSGEQYF
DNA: TGTGCTAGTGCCCACAGCAGCGGCGAGCAGTACTTC

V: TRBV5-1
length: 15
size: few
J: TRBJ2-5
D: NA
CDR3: CASSLVKGASETQYF
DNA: TGCGCCAGCAGCTTGGTTAAAGGGGCCTCAGAGACCCAGTACTTC

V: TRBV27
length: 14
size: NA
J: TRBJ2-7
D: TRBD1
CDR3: CASSSWTGSYEQYF
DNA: TGTGCCAGCAGTTCCTGGACAGGCTCCTACGAGCAGTACTTC

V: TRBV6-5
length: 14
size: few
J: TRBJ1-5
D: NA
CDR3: CASDQGYSNQPQHF
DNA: TGTGCCAGCGATCAGGGGTATAGCAATCAGCCCCAGCATTTT

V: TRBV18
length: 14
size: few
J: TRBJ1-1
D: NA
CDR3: CASSPYATPGAAFF
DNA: TGTGCCAGCTCACCATATGCGACTCCCGGGGCAGCTTTCTTT

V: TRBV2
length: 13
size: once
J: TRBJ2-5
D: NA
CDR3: CAISSDSQETQYF
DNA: TGTGCCATCTCCTCGGACAGCCAAGAGACCCAGTACTTC

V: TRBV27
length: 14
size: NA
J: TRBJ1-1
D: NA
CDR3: CASSLVNMNTEAFF
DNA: TGTGCCAGCAGTTTAGTAAACATGAACACTGAAGCTTTCTTT

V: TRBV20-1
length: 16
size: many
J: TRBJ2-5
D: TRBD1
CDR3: CSAPRGTGGTKETQYF
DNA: TGCAGTGCTCCTCGTGGAACAGGGGGAACCAAAGAGACCCAGTACTTC

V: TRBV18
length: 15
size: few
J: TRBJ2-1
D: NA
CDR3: CASSPTNDRNNEQFF
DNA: TGTGCCAGCTCTCCAACCAATGACAGGAACAATGAGCAGTTCTTC

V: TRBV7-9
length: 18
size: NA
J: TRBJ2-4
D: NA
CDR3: CASSLDSAATVAKNIQYF
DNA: TGTGCCAGCAGCTTAGATTCAGCCGCGACCGTAGCCAAAAACATTCAGTACTTC

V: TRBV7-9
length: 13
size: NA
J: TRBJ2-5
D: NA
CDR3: CASSFATQETQYF
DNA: TGTGCAAGCAGCTTTGCGACACAAGAGACCCAGTACTTC

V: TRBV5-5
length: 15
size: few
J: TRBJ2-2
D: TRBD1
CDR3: CASSLRYRGTGELFF
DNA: TGTGCCAGCAGTCTCAGATACAGGGGTACCGGGGAGCTGTTTTTT

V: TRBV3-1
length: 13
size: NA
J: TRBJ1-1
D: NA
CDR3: CASSPPLGGKAFF
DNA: TGTGCCAGCAGCCCCCCTCTGGGGGGAAAAGCTTTCTTT

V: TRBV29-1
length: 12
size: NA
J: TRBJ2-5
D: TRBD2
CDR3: CSVVGRAGTQYF
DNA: TGCAGCGTTGTAGGGAGGGCAGGGACCCAGTACTTC

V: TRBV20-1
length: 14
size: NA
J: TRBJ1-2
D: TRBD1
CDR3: CSAVRDSVSVGYTF
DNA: TGCAGTGCTGTACGGGACAGCGTTTCCGTCGGCTACACCTTC

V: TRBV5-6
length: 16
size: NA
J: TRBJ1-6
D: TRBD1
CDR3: CASSLVPGQGVSPLHF
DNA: TGTGCCAGCAGCTTGGTACCCGGACAGGGAGTGTCACCCCTCCACTTT

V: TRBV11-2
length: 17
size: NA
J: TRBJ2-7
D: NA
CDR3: CASSLLTLRDSANEQYF
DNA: TGTGCCAGCAGCTTACTGACCCTACGGGACTCGGCCAACGAGCAGTACTTC

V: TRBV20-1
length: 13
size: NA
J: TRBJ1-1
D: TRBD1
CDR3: CSAEGDRDTEAFF
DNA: TGCAGTGCTGAAGGAGACAGGGACACTGAAGCTTTCTTT

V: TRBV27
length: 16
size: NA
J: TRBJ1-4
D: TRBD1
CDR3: CASSRDSGATNEKLFF
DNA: TGTGCCAGCAGTAGGGACAGCGGGGCAACTAATGAAAAGCTGTTTTTT

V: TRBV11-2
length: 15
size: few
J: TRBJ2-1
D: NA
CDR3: CASSLDLGERGEQFF
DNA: TGTGCCAGCAGCTTAGATCTAGGCGAGAGAGGCGAGCAGTTCTTC

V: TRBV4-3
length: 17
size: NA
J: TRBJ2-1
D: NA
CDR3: CASSHFPSDLAYSEQFF
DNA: TGCGCCAGCAGCCACTTCCCTTCCGACCTGGCCTACAGTGAGCAGTTCTTC

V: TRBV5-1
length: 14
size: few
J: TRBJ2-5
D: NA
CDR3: CASSLAGDPETQYF
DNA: TGCGCCAGCAGCTTGGCCGGGGACCCAGAGACCCAGTACTTC

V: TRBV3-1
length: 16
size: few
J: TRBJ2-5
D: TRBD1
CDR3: CASSQDVTGGSETQYF
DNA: TGTGCCAGCAGCCAAGATGTGACAGGGGGAAGTGAGACCCAGTACTTC

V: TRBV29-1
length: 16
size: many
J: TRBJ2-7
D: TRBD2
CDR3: CSVEVGSGGRAYEQYF
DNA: TGCAGCGTTGAAGTCGGCAGCGGGGGAAGGGCCTACGAGCAGTACTTC

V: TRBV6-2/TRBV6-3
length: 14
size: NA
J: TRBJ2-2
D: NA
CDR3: CASRRDTNTGELFF
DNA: TGTGCCAGCAGGCGGGATACGAACACCGGGGAGCTGTTTTTT

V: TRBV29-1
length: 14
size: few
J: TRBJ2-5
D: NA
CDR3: CSVEELYRVETQYF
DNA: TGCAGCGTTGAAGAACTTTACAGGGTAGAGACCCAGTACTTC

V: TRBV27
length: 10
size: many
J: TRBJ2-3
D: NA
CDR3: CASVGDTQYF
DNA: TGTGCCAGCGTGGGTGATACGCAGTATTTT

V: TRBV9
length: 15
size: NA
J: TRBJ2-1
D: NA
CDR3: CASSVDPGSYNEQFF
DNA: TGTGCCAGCAGCGTAGATCCAGGCTCCTACAATGAGCAGTTCTTC

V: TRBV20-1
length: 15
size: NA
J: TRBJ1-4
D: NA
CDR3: CSAREPRGGGEKLFF
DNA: TGCAGTGCTAGAGAACCAAGGGGAGGGGGTGAAAAACTGTTTTTT

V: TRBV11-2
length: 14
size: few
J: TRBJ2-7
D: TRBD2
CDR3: CASSQGLLKYEQYF
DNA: TGTGCCAGCAGCCAGGGACTACTCAAGTACGAGCAGTACTTC

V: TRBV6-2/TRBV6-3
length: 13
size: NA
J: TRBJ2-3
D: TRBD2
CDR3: CATRLAGLDTQYF
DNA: TGTGCCACCAGACTAGCGGGACTAGATACGCAGTATTTT

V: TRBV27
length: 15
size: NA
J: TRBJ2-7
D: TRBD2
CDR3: CASGGRGLSVYEQYF
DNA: TGTGCCAGCGGCGGGAGGGGGTTGTCCGTCTACGAGCAGTACTTC

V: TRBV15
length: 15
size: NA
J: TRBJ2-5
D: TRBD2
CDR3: CATSRDPGGGETQYF
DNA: TGTGCCACCAGCAGAGATCCGGGGGGGGGAGAGACCCAGTACTTC

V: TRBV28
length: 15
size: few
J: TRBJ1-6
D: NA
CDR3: CASSIISVPNSPLHF
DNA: TGTGCCAGCAGTATTATTTCGGTTCCTAATTCACCCCTCCACTTT